This TCR beta chain stems from a study of response to subunit inactivated influenza vaccine (dated by TCRdb to 2016 to 2019). For the wider study: Deep quantitative T cell receptor repertoire profiling was used in the study to track responses to a trivalent subunit inactivated influenza vaccine. Overall results and qualifications from the work: The authors proposed that each seasonal influenza vaccination may bring in only a limited number of new T cells.

Spanning cysteine to phenylalanine, the CDR3 consists of 16 amino acids. Only the CDR3 DNA is retained, 48 bases long and in frame from the first base. The V and J ends are trimmed by 1 base and 2 bases, leaving 12 bases between them. CDR1 SGHDT and CDR2 YYEEEE are derived from the germline V gene. On this clonotype itself: Its antigen remains unidentified. Base qualities are missing; no much larger clone stands one base away.

Library preparation used RT-PCR. TCRdb names Illumina HiSeq 2500 as the instrument used. In-frame beta chains were kept once TCRdb had trimmed the public reads at Q25 with fastp and called clones with MiXCR. When rows share a CDR3 protein, they turn into one entry using the most common DNA and genes. This sample has about 700,000 distinct CDR3 sequences in its table, and approximately 13% of those were observed once. The top ten clones comprise 6% to 8% of the sample. The sequenced sample was PBMCs from blood, obtained less than 15 days before vaccination. The chain links TRBV5-6 with TRBJ2-2; the D gene is not confidently resolved. This receptor was obtained from a man between 50 and 59 years old who received an inactivated influenza vaccine. Donor details come from another sample of the same person, matched by shared clones. For the CDR3, the sequence is CASSLLVVDNTGELFF. The nucleotides read TGTGCCAGCAGCTTGCTTGTTGTTGATAACACCGGGGAGCTGTTTTTT.